What follows are 27 T cell receptor beta chains derived from one specimen sequenced in a study of blood T cell repertoires in COVID-19. Here immunoSEQ multiplex PCR was the method, and the copy in TCRdb shows in-frame clones only, minus some. The data contain 150,000 or so clones, 70% to 85% of them seen just once; the ten biggest clones take up about 31%. The sample was peripheral blood. The receptors shown here come from a woman aged 55 to 70 with acute or convalescent COVID-19.

The rearrangement links TRBV7-9 to TRBJ1-5; D gene uncertain. CDR3 length: 15 residues. The V gene's germline CDR1 is SEHNR and CDR2 FQNEAQ (reference sequence). V was shortened by 1 base and J by 3 bases, with 10 bases between the two germline ends. The CDR3, as DNA: TGTGCCAGCAGCTTAGGAGCCGGGGACAATCAGCCCCAGCATTTT. Its protein is CASSLGAGDNQPQHF. The complete variable domain, with remaining parts taken from reference TRBV7-9 and TRBJ1-5, reads DTGVSQNPRHKITKRGQNVTFRCDPISEHNRLYWYRQTLGQGPEFLTYFQNEAQLEKSRLLSDRFSAERPKGSFSTLEIQRTEQGDSAMYLCASSLGAGDNQPQHFGDGTRLSIL.

Only one count was recorded for this clone. V gene TRBV5-5 combines with J gene TRBJ2-3; 7 bases align to TRBD1. This CDR3 has 14 amino acids. The germline CDR1 and CDR2 sequences are SGHKS and YYEKEE (reference sequence). V lost 6 bases, J lost 2 bases, and 6 bases stayed unmatched. The chain's CDR3 is CASTRQGNTDTQYF. CDR3 nucleotide sequence: TGTGCCAGCACCAGACAGGGAAACACAGATACGCAGTATTTT.

This chain joins TRBV2 and TRBJ2-1, with D tentatively TRBD2 (6 bases). There are 15 residues in the CDR3. V was trimmed by 6 bases and J by 5 bases, leaving 17 bases between them. From germline, CDR1 is SNHLY and CDR2 FYNNEI. The CDR3 protein is CASRGTSSSHNEQFF. In DNA, the CDR3 is TGTGCCAGCAGGGGTACTAGCTCCTCTCACAATGAGCAGTTCTTC. Variable domain in full (rest from reference TRBV2 and TRBJ2-1): EPEVTQTPSHQVTQMGQEVILRCVPISNHLYFYWYRQILGQKVEFLVSFYNNEISEKSEIFDDQFSVERPDGSNFTLKIRSTKLEDSAMYFCASRGTSSSHNEQFFGPGTRLTVL.

In its sample, this clone was seen once. V usage is TRBV29-1 and J usage is TRBJ2-1; D gene ambiguous. In germline, CDR1 is SQVTM, CDR2 ANQGSEA. The CDR3 covers 13 residues. The ends were cut back, 6 bases at V and 1 base at J, with 10 bases in the middle. For the CDR3, the DNA is TGCAGCGTGACACCCGAATCCTACAATGAGCAGTTCTTC. It yields the protein CSVTPESYNEQFF.

V usage is TRBV18 and J usage is TRBJ1-1, with D possibly TRBD1 on 5 matching bases. Between the trimmed V and J ends, which lost 3 bases and 2 bases, there was a span of 7 bases. CDR1 KGHSH and CDR2 LQKENI come from the germline V gene. The CDR3 sequence is 13 residues long. The CDR3 nucleotides are TGTGCCAGCTCACCGGACACTAACACTGAAGCTTTCTTT. Its protein is CASSPDTNTEAFF. The complete variable domain, with remaining parts taken from reference TRBV18 and TRBJ1-1, reads NAGVMQNPRHLVRRRGQEARLRCSPMKGHSHVYWYRQLPEEGLKFMVYLQKENIIDESGMPKERFSAEFPKEGPSILRIQQVVRGDSAAYFCASSPDTNTEAFFGQGTRLTVV.

V is TRBV28 and J is TRBJ1-5, with no clear D. Germline V gene lookup returns CDR1 MDHEN and CDR2 SYDVKM. This CDR3 has 14 residues. The ends were cut back, 3 bases at V and 0 bases at J, with 6 bases in the middle. The CDR3 sequence: CASSFEVSNQPQHF. Here the CDR3 DNA reads TGTGCCAGCAGTTTTGAGGTTAGCAATCAGCCCCAGCATTTT. Variable domain in full (rest from reference TRBV28 and TRBJ1-5): DVKVTQSSRYLVKRTGEKVFLECVQDMDHENMFWYRQDPGLGLRLIYFSYDVKMKEKGDIPEGYSVSREKKERFSLILESASTNQTSMYLCASSFEVSNQPQHFGDGTRLSIL.

This clone was observed a single time. This rearrangement joins TRBV7-3 to TRBJ2-2; 7 bases are a match to TRBD1. Trimming removed 5 bases from V and 0 bases from J; junction bases left unmatched: 6. Germline V lookup: CDR1 SGHTA, CDR2 FQGTGA. The CDR3 contains 16 residues. CDR3 sequence reads: CASSPQGVANTGELFF. The CDR3 nucleotides are TGTGCCAGCAGCCCCCAGGGGGTGGCGAACACCGGGGAGCTGTTTTTT.

This clone was recorded only once. The chain has TRBV28 and TRBJ1-4; no clear D gene. Germline V gene lookup returns CDR1 MDHEN and CDR2 SYDVKM. This CDR3 comprises 15 residues. Deletions cut 5 bases from V and 8 bases from J, with 18 bases between. This chain's CDR3 is CASSPLEGGGEKLFF. CDR3 nucleotides: TGTGCCAGCAGTCCCCTCGAGGGCGGCGGGGAAAAACTGTTTTTT.

V usage is TRBV9 and J usage is TRBJ1-2; 9 bases line up with TRBD1. V dropped 3 bases and J dropped 1; count of bases not matched to a gene: 7. CDR1 is SGDLS, CDR2 YYNGEE, per germline. This CDR3 comprises 16 residues. CDR3 residues: CASSATGTGINYGYTF. CDR3 coding DNA: TGTGCCAGCAGCGCCACCGGGACAGGGATTAACTATGGCTACACCTTC.

As to this clone: The sample has other DNA sequences that encode this CDR3 too. The chain has TRBV20-1 and TRBJ2-5; D is perhaps TRBD2 (6 bases). The V gene lost 3 bases and the J gene lost 4 bases, with 9 bases spanning the gap. This CDR3 has 12 amino acids. CDR1 is DFQATT, CDR2 SNEGSKA, per germline (reference sequence). CDR3 residues: CSASRGRETQYF. CDR3 in DNA: TGCAGTGCTAGTCGGGGGAGAGAGACCCAGTACTTC.

The CDR3 DNA sequence: TGCGCCAGCAGCTTGAGGGAGACAGATACGCAGTATTTT. Protein: CASSLRETDTQYF. The chain is built from TRBV5-1 and TRBJ2-3; weak D call: TRBD2 (5 bases). CDR3 length: 13 amino acids. Germline V gene data show CDR1 as SGHRS and CDR2 as YFSETQ. The ends were cut back, 1 base at V and 3 bases at J, with 6 bases in the middle. Full variable domain (rest looked up from reference TRBV5-1 and TRBJ2-3): KAGVTQTPRYLIKTRGQQVTLSCSPISGHRSVSWYQQTPGQGLQFLFEYFSETQRNKGNFPGRFSGRQFSNSRSEMNVSTLELGDSALYLCASSLRETDTQYFGPGTRLTVL.

The chain joins TRBV6-5 to TRBJ1-2, with D possibly being TRBD1 (6 bases). The V gene's germline CDR1 is MNHEY and CDR2 SVGAGI. The CDR3 has 15 residues. The germline V and J ends were trimmed by 2 bases and 0 bases, with 10 bases remaining between them. The CDR3 region has the DNA TGTGCCAGCAGTTACGGCCAGGGGTCTAACTATGGCTACACCTTC. Its protein is CASSYGQGSNYGYTF.

This clone turned up a few times. V is TRBV19 and J is TRBJ2-7, with a weak D call TRBD2 (5 bases). The CDR3 totals 13 residues. V lost 3 bases, J lost 7 bases, and 13 bases lay in between. The germline CDR1 and CDR2 sequences are LNHDA and SQIVND (reference sequence). The CDR3 region is CASSIVHGGEQYV. In nucleotides, the CDR3 is TGTGCCAGTAGTATCGTACACGGCGGGGAGCAGTACGTC.

The genes are TRBV5-1 and TRBJ1-1; weak D call: TRBD1 (5 bases). There are 14 residues in the CDR3. Germline CDR1 SGHRS, CDR2 YFSETQ. The germline V and J ends were trimmed by 3 bases and 1 base, with 10 bases remaining between them. The CDR3 DNA reads as TGCGCCAGCAGCTCCAACGGGGGGAACACTGAAGCTTTCTTT. It yields the protein CASSSNGGNTEAFF.

This clone has a handful of counts. A read error may produce the germline difference seen at one junction end. This chain links TRBV28 with TRBJ2-2, with D perhaps matching TRBD2 (5 bases). The germline CDR1 and CDR2 sequences are MDHEN and SYDVKM. The CDR3 runs to 11 residues. The CDR3, as DNA: TGTGCCAGCAGTCTACACCGGGGAGCTGTTTTT. This gives the protein CASSLHRGAVF.

The chain recombines TRBV11-2 with TRBJ1-1; 12 bases are shared with TRBD1. Per germline, CDR1 SGHAT and CDR2 FQNNGV. J lost 1 base, V lost 5 bases, and 8 bases had no gene match. CDR3 size: 17 residues. The CDR3 here is CASSPRDRGLANTEAFF. CDR3 bases: TGTGCCAGCAGCCCCCGGGACAGGGGGCTGGCGAACACTGAAGCTTTCTTT.

This chain connects TRBV5-1 to TRBJ1-1, with D unresolved. This CDR3 spans 14 amino acids. The germline CDR1 and CDR2 sequences are SGHRS and YFSETQ. Trimming removed 4 bases from V and 0 bases from J, with 10 bases in between. CDR3 loop: CASSNEQLNTEAFF. CDR3 DNA sequence: TGCGCCAGCAGCAATGAACAGTTGAACACTGAAGCTTTCTTT.

V is TRBV18 and J is TRBJ1-2, with TRBD1 identical over 9 bases. With 2 bases clipped from V and 6 bases from J, the junction kept 1 base outside the gene matches. This CDR3 has 13 amino acids. Germline V gene lookup returns CDR1 KGHSH and CDR2 LQKENI. CDR3 DNA sequence: TGTGCCAGCTCACCAAGGACAGGGGATGGCTACACCTTC. This codes for CASSPRTGDGYTF.

The gene calls are TRBV5-1 and TRBJ2-7; TRBD1 matches at 8 bases. The CDR3 has 15 residues. Germline values: CDR1 SGHRS, CDR2 YFSETQ. V shed 1 base and J 5 bases; nucleotides not matched to a gene: 8. CDR3: CASSLLETGDHEQYF. The DNA for the CDR3 is TGCGCCAGCAGCTTGTTAGAGACAGGGGACCACGAGCAGTACTTC.

This chain uses TRBV7-2 with TRBJ2-7, with 7 bases fitting TRBD1. Germline V gene lookup returns CDR1 SGHTA and CDR2 FQGNSA. The CDR3 sequence is 15 residues long. The trim removed 3 bases at V and 2 bases at J, leaving 7 bases unmatched. The CDR3 region is CASSFGTAPTYEQYF. CDR3 DNA sequence: TGTGCCAGCAGCTTCGGGACAGCCCCTACCTACGAGCAGTACTTC.

The V gene is TRBV19, the J gene TRBJ1-1; 10 positions agree with TRBD1. From germline, CDR1 is LNHDA and CDR2 SQIVND (reference sequence). The V segment lost 3 bases and the J segment 5 bases; nucleotides outside the gene matches: 9. The length of the CDR3 is 16 residues. The CDR3 DNA reads as TGTGCCAGTAGTATCCCGGGACAGGGGATCCGGACTGAAGCTTTCTTT. Amino acid sequence: CASSIPGQGIRTEAFF.

The chain employs TRBV10-1 and TRBJ2-7, with 12 bases lining up with TRBD2. The V and J ends lost 11 bases and 3 bases, in that order; junction bases with no gene match: 11. Germline V gene lookup returns CDR1 WNHNN and CDR2 SYGVQD (reference sequence). The CDR3 sequence is 15 residues long. The chain's CDR3 is CALTGLAGGHYEQYV. The CDR3 DNA sequence: TGCGCCCTCACCGGGCTAGCGGGGGGGCACTACGAGCAGTACGTC.

For the CDR3, the DNA is TGTGCCAGCAGCGAGCGTGACACCGGGACAATGGGGACCCAGTACTTC. This codes for CASSERDTGTMGTQYF. The chain is built from TRBV2 and TRBJ2-5; TRBD1 is a possible D gene (6 bases). The CDR3 covers 16 residues. Trimming took 6 bases from V and 7 from J, leaving 24 bases between them. Germline V gives CDR1 SNHLY, CDR2 FYNNEI. The variable domain in full, with the rest retrieved from reference TRBV2 and TRBJ2-5, is EPEVTQTPSHQVTQMGQEVILRCVPISNHLYFYWYRQILGQKVEFLVSFYNNEISEKSEIFDDQFSVERPDGSNFTLKIRSTKLEDSAMYFCASSERDTGTMGTQYFGPGTRLLVL.

This clone was detected a few times. This chain joins TRBV7-6 and TRBJ1-6; D possibly corresponds to TRBD1 (6 bases). Trimming removed 5 bases from V and 5 bases from J, with 13 bases in between. The CDR3 spans 15 residues. Germline CDR1 SGHVS, CDR2 FNYEAQ. The CDR3 DNA reads as TGTGCCAGCAGCAGCAGGGAGGGGGATAATTCACCCCTCCACTTT. Its protein is CASSSREGDNSPLHF.

The J gene is TRBJ1-5, the V gene TRBV7-9, with 10 bases lining up with TRBD1. Germline V CDR1 and CDR2: SEHNR, FQNEAQ (reference sequence). After removal of 3 bases from V and 8 bases from J, the junction contained 7 bases not matched to a gene. This CDR3 comprises 15 residues. DNA for the CDR3: TGTGCCAGCAGCTTGAGGGGGGACAGGGGCGAGCCCCAGCATTTT. It codes for CASSLRGDRGEPQHF.

This sequence joins TRBV29-1 and TRBJ1-2; D is possibly TRBD1 (6 bases). The V gene lost 4 bases and the J gene lost 7 bases, with 16 bases spanning the gap. CDR1 is SQVTM, CDR2 ANQGSEA, per germline. This CDR3 has 13 residues. The CDR3 loop is CSVAAQGWGGYTF. The DNA of the CDR3 is TGCAGCGTTGCTGCACAGGGTTGGGGTGGCTACACCTTC.

This clone was detected only a few times. DNA of the CDR3: TGTGCCAGCAGCGTAGGGGCAGGACATTCTAACTATGGCTACACCTTC. Translation gives CASSVGAGHSNYGYTF. The chain has TRBV9 and TRBJ1-2, with D perhaps matching TRBD1 (5 bases). The length of the CDR3 is 16 residues. Deletions cut 0 bases from V and 0 bases from J, with 12 bases between. Per germline, CDR1 SGDLS and CDR2 YYNGEE. Full variable domain (outside the CDR3, taken from reference TRBV9 and TRBJ1-2): DSGVTQTPKHLITATGQRVTLRCSPRSGDLSVYWYQQSLDQGLQFLIQYYNGEERAKGNILERFSAQQFPDLHSELNLSSLELGDSALYFCASSVGAGHSNYGYTFGSGTRLTVV.